This T cell receptor beta chain appears in the sequencing data of a study of T cell responses to AZD1222 COVID-19 vaccine. Generated by immunoSEQ multiplex PCR, the TCRdb table keeps only in-frame clones and is missing some. The data show more than 85,000 clones, with around 87% seen just once and 5% held by the top ten. The CDR3 spans 10 residues. Germline CDR1 is MDHEN and CDR2 is SYDVKM. Trimming pared 2 bases from V and 7 bases from J, leaving 1 base between. Study-wide points: Spike-specific TCR breadth and depth went up after people got two AZD1222 doses. Repertoire sampling was restricted to post-peak T cell response timepoints.

With respect to this clone: Its antigen is not known.

The source is an adult in good health. This sample comprised peripheral blood, obtained on day 0 of AZD1222 vaccination. The J gene is TRBJ2-3, the V gene TRBV28, with D uncertain. CDR3 residues: CASSLHTQYF. The CDR3 DNA follows: TGTGCCAGCAGTTTACATACGCAGTATTTT.